This TCR beta chain is drawn from a study of cytomegalovirus exposure and HLA in healthy donors. Study-level background: Membership in the Caucasian-associated ancestry cluster was found for 75% to 90% of roughly 400 genotyped donors.

Primers included in the PCR were 60 Vbeta and 13 Jbeta primers. Using immunoSEQ multiplex PCR, the repertoire was profiled, and TCRdb retains in-frame clones only, with some absent. This sample's table has more than 90,000 clones. Germline V lookup: CDR1 LNHDA, CDR2 SQIVND (reference sequence). The CDR3 runs to 15 residues. V was trimmed by 7 bases and J by 4 bases, leaving 18 bases between them. About this clone itself: Its cognate antigen is unknown.

Study-wide results and limits: Earlier analysis looked at TCR beta V segments, and most were productive about 87% or about 30% of the time. Other equally common chains were less clonally expanded than HLA-associated TCR beta chains, a later analysis showed.

Sequencing was performed on PBMCs. The receptor's source is a man aged 40-49 years in good health and CMV-seropositive. The rearrangement joins TRBV19 to TRBJ2-3; a possible D gene is TRBD1 (5 bases). The CDR3 DNA reads as TGTGCCAGTAATGGGCAGGGTAAGGGCCCAGATACGCAGTATTTT. The encoded protein is CASNGQGKGPDTQYF. The variable domain in full, with the rest retrieved from reference TRBV19 and TRBJ2-3, is DGGITQSPKYLFRKEGQNVTLSCEQNLNHDAMYWYRQDPGQGLRLIYYSQIVNDFQKGDIAEGYSVSREKKESFPLTVTSAQKNPTAFYLCASNGQGKGPDTQYFGPGTRLTVL.